This TCR beta chain was sequenced for a study of cytomegalovirus exposure and HLA in healthy donors. Study details: Within an early data release were 85 million or so unique TCRs drawn from HLA-typed donors. Study results and limitations: Association of a missense DCLRE1C variant with TCR beta V- and J-gene trimming was reported in a later analysis.

A note on this clone: Its target is unknown.

Donors sampled were nominally healthy, though unrecorded immune exposures were likely. Trimming at V came to 10 bases and at J to 5 bases, leaving 13 bases not matched to a gene. There are 14 residues in the CDR3. Germline loops: CDR1 SNHLY, CDR2 FYNNEI. A multiplex PCR was run with 60 Vbeta primers and 13 Jbeta primers. As originally analysed: There were about 80 million unique TCR beta chains by a later count, and 10 million to 12 million of them were shared. Measured with immunoSEQ multiplex PCR; TCRdb has only the in-frame clones, and not every one. V and J calls and clone size are copied from that table; D and trimming were computed from the DNA. Seen here are some 180,000 clones, 82% observed once, and the top ten hold 1.5%.

The chain links TRBV2 to TRBJ2-7; TRBD2 matches at 8 bases. The receptor's source is a man aged 40-49 years in good health and CMV-seronegative. Material for sequencing was PBMCs. This CDR3 is CAIPTGTSLDEQYF. The CDR3 region has the DNA TGTGCCATCCCCACCGGGACTAGTCTCGACGAGCAGTACTTC.